This T cell receptor beta chain was recorded in a study of T cells in Graves' hyperthyroidism and ophthalmopathy. The study, taken as a whole, reports: Most clonotypes expanded in the thyroid (above 0.001) were also present in blood. Ophthalmopathy could be told apart from stable hyperthyroidism with a 13 V-J model.

CDR1 is SGHRS and CDR2 is YFSETQ in the germline V gene. V shed 4 bases and J shed 0 bases, with 13 bases lying between them. CDR3 size: 16 residues. The source material, RNA transcripts, was used to amplify TCR beta CDR3 regions. The TCR CDR3 first-round RT-PCR relied on the HTBI primer set. MiXCR, applied by TCRdb to the multiplex PCR reads, yields one record per CDR3 protein. The data contain around 700,000 distinct CDR3 sequences, 15% to 20% of them singletons. This clonotype was seen a handful of times. Its antigen is not known. The authors obtained PBMCs from 7.5 to 10 ml of fresh peripheral blood.

The sequence was obtained from a woman between 45 and 65 years old with Graves' hyperthyroidism that later progressed to Graves' ophthalmopathy. This chain uses TRBV5-1 with TRBJ2-2, with D tentatively TRBD2 (5 bases). What was sequenced was blood. CDR3 in amino acids: CASSIGLAANTGELFF. The CDR3 nucleotides are TGCGCCAGCAGCATAGGCCTAGCCGCGAACACCGGGGAGCTGTTTTTT.